This T cell receptor (beta chain) comes out of a study of tumor-infiltrating lymphocytes in primary liver carcinoma. Study background: The tumors ranged from roughly 4 to 11 cm across and fell within stage T1-T3 N0M0. Study-wide findings and caveats: Left bulk and unsorted, the samples did not allow CD4+ and CD8+ repertoires to be compared. Tumor-adjacent and tumor-blood pairs displayed less overlap than did pairs of tumor regions.

TCR beta cDNA was made from 500 ng total RNA with a constant-region primer. For TCR beta, libraries were produced by three nested multiplex PCR rounds using slightly modified ARM-PCR. TRBV1-TRBV30 forward primers paired with a C-beta reverse primer drove the first two PCR rounds, ten to eleven cycles each. TCRdb recomputed calls from the multiplex PCR reads with MiXCR, one row per CDR3 protein. Of about 310,000 distinct CDR3 sequences listed, approximately 58% are singletons. About this clonotype itself: What it binds is not known. A clone one base away is much larger, so this may be a read error.

The CDR3 has 17 residues. Germline V gives CDR1 MGHRA, CDR2 YSYEKL. The source of the blood RNA was unsorted whole blood, and germline DNA was extracted as well. Chronic HBV infection was present, with no prior treatment. V and J are TRBV4-1 and TRBJ2-7; possible D gene TRBD2, 5 bases. The sequenced sample consisted of peripheral blood. The source of this sequence is a woman aged 30 to 39 with primary liver carcinoma and hepatitis B virus infection. The DNA of the CDR3 is TGCGCCAGCAACCAAGATGGCCCCGGGGTCGGGCCTTACGAGCAGTACTTC. It is translated as CASNQDGPGVGPYEQYF.